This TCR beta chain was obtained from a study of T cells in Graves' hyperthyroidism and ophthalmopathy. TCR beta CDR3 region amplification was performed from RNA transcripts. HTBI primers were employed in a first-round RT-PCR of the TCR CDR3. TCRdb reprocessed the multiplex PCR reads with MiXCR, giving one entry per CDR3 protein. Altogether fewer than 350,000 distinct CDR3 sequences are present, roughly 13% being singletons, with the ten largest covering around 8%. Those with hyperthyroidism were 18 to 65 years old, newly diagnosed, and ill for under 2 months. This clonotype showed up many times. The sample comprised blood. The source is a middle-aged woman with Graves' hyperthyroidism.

CDR3: CAISWDSSYGTQYF. CDR3 sequence (DNA): TGTGCCATCAGTTGGGACAGTTCTTACGGGACCCAGTACTTC. The gene calls are TRBV10-3 and TRBJ2-5, with 7 nucleotides matching TRBD1. Per the germline V gene, CDR1 is ENHRY and CDR2 is SYGVKD. The V and J ends lost 5 bases and 7 bases, in that order; junction bases with no gene match: 10. The CDR3 runs to 14 residues.